This is a list of T cell receptor beta chains from one sample in a study of graft-versus-host responses after intestinal transplantation. Assay: immunoSEQ multiplex PCR; the TCRdb copy retains only in-frame clones and omits some. Of some 10,000 clones listed, roughly 30% are singletons. The specimen was alloreactive CD4+ T cells from a mixed lymphocyte reaction culture, collected before transplantation. Source of these receptors: a human patient who was an organ donor for intestinal transplantation. The CDR3 runs from the conserved cysteine through the conserved F or W. D genes are given only for firm matches. The size of a clone is reported for some rows only, either as once, few or many, or as a class for expanded clones.

CDR3,DNA,V,J,size,D
CASSRAGQDTEAFF,TGTGCCAGCAGTCGAGCGGGACAGGACACTGAAGCTTTCTTT,TRBV28,TRBJ1-1,medium-sized,TRBD1
CASSLTPSGQETQYF,TGTGCCAGCAGCCTGACACCTAGCGGCCAAGAGACCCAGTACTTC,TRBV9,TRBJ2-5,few,TRBD2
CASSAQLTGELFF,TGTGCCAGCAGTGCACAGCTCACCGGGGAGCTGTTTTTT,TRBV6-1,TRBJ2-2,NA,NA
CASSQRRGFGTQYF,TGTGCCAGCAGCCAACGCCGGGGGTTTGGGACCCAGTACTTC,TRBV4-2,TRBJ2-5,few,NA
CASSSSSYEQYF,TGTGCCAGCAGCTCGAGCTCCTACGAGCAGTACTTC,TRBV11-2,TRBJ2-7,NA,NA
CASSLWGAGGAFF,TGCGCCAGCAGCTTATGGGGCGCCGGTGGGGCTTTCTTT,TRBV5-1,TRBJ1-1,NA,NA
CASSLMGVSYEQYF,TGTGCCAGCAGCTTAATGGGAGTCTCCTACGAGCAGTACTTC,TRBV11-3,TRBJ2-7,NA,NA
CASRAQGIETQYF,TGTGCCAGCAGGGCACAGGGGATAGAGACCCAGTACTTC,TRBV6-5,TRBJ2-5,NA,TRBD1
CASSLRGGRGDTQYF,TGTGCCAGCAGTTTACGCGGGGGGCGGGGAGATACGCAGTATTTT,TRBV28,TRBJ2-3,NA,TRBD2
CASSPSDRGNSPLHF,TGCGCCAGCAGCCCAAGTGACCGCGGAAATTCACCCCTCCACTTT,TRBV4-1,TRBJ1-6,few,NA
CASSLWRGTDTQYF,TGTGCCAGCAGCTTGTGGCGGGGAACAGATACGCAGTATTTT,TRBV5-5,TRBJ2-3,NA,NA
CASSLPQGKGEKLFF,TGTGCCAGCAGCTTACCACAGGGGAAAGGAGAAAAACTGTTTTTT,TRBV7-9,TRBJ1-4,NA,TRBD1
CSVRGAGGPRLQETQYF,TGCAGCGTCCGCGGGGCGGGGGGGCCTAGGTTGCAAGAGACCCAGTACTTC,TRBV29-1,TRBJ2-5,NA,TRBD2
CASSPGTGSTAPLYGYTF,TGTGCCAGCTCTCCCGGGACAGGATCTACAGCTCCCCTTTATGGCTACACCTTC,TRBV18,TRBJ1-2,medium-sized,TRBD1
CASSPTQGFNSPLHF,TGTGCCAGCTCACCCACACAGGGCTTTAATTCACCCCTCCACTTT,TRBV18,TRBJ1-6,NA,NA
CASSYPTGARSLQYF,TGTGCCAGCAGTTACCCGACAGGGGCACGATCTCTTCAGTACTTC,TRBV6-6,TRBJ2-4,NA,TRBD1